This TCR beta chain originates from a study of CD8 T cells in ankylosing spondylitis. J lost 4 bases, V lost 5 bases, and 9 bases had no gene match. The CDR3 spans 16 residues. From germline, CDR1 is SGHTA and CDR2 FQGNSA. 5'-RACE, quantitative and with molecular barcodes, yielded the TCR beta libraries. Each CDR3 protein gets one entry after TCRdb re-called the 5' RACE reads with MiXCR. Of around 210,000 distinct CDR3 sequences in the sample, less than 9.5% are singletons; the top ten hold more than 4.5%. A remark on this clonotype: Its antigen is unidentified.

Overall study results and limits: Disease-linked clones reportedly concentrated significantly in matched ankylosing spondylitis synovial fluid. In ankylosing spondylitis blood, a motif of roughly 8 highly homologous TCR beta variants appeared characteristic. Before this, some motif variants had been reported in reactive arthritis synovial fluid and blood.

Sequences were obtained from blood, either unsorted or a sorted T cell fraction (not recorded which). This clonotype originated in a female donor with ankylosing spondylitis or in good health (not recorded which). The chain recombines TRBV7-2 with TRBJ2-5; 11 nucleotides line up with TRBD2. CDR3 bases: TGTGCCAGCAGCCCCCCTAGACTAGCGGGACGAGAGACCCAGTACTTC. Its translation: CASSPPRLAGRETQYF.